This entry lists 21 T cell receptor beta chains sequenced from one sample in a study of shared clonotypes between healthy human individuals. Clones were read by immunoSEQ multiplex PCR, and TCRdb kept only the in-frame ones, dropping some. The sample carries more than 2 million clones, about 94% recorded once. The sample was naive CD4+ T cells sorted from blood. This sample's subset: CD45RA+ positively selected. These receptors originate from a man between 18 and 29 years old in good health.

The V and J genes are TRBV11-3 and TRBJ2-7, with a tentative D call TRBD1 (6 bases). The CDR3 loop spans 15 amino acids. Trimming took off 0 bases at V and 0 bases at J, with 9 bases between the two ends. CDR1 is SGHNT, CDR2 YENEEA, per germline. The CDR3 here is CASSLEAGVSYEQYF. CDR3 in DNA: TGTGCCAGCAGCTTAGAAGCAGGGGTCTCCTACGAGCAGTACTTC.

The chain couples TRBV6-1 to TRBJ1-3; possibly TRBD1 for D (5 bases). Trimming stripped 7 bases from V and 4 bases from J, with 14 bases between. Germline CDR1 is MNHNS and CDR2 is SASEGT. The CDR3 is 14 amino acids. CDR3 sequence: CASIRDAGGNTIYF. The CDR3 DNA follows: TGTGCCAGCATCCGGGACGCGGGGGGAAACACCATATATTTT.

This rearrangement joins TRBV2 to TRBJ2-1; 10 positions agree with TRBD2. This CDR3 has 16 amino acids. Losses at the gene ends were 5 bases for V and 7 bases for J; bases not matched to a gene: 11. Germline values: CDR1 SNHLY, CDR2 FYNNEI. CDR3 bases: TGTGCCAGCAGTCTGAATAGCGGGGGGACAAGGAATGAGCAGTTCTTC. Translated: CASSLNSGGTRNEQFF.

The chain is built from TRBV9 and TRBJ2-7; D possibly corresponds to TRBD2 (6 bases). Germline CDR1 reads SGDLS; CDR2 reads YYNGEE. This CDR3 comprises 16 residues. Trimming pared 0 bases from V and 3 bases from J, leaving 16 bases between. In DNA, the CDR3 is TGTGCCAGCAGCGTAGCATCCGGGAGCGGAGTCTACGAGCAGTACTTC. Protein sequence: CASSVASGSGVYEQYF.

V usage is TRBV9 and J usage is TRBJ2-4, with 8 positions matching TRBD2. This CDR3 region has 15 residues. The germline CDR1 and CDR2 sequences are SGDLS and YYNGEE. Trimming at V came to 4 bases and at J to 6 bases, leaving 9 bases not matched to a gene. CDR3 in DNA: TGTGCCAGCAGCCGGGGTAGCGGGGCCCTAAACATTCAGTACTTC. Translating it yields CASSRGSGALNIQYF.

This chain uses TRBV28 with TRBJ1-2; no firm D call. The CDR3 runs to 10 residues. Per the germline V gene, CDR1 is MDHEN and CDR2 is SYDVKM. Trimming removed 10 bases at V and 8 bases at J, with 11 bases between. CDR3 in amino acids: CATEFRGYTF. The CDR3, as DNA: TGTGCCACCGAGTTTCGGGGCTACACCTTC.

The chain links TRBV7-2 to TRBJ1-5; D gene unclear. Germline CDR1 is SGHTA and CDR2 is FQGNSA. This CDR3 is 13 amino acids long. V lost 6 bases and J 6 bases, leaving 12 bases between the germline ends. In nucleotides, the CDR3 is TGTGCCAGCAGAGACACCGTGTCTCAGCCCCAGCATTTT. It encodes CASRDTVSQPQHF.

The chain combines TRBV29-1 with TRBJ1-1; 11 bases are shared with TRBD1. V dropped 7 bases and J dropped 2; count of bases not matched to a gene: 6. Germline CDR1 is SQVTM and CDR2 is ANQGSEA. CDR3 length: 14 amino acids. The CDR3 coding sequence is TGCAGCGCCCCGGGGACAGGGGGTAACACTGAAGCTTTCTTT. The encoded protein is CSAPGTGGNTEAFF.

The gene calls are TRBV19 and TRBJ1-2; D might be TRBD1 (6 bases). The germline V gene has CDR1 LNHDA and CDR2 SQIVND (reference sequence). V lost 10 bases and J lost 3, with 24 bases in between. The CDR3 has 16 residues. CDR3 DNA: TGTGCCACTCGACGCCTCGAGGGGGGCGCTGACTATGGCTACACCTTC. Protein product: CATRRLEGGADYGYTF.

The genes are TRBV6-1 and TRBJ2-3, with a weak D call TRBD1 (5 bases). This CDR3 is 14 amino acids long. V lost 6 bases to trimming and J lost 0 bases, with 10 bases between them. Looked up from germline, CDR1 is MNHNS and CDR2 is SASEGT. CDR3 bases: TGTGCCAGCAGCCAGGGTCGTAGCACAGATACGCAGTATTTT. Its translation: CASSQGRSTDTQYF.

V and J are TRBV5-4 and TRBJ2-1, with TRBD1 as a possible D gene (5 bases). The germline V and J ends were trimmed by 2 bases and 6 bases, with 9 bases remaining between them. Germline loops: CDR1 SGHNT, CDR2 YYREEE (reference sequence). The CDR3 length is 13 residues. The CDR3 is CASSLGVSNEQFF. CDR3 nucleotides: TGTGCCAGCAGCTTAGGGGTTAGCAATGAGCAGTTCTTC.

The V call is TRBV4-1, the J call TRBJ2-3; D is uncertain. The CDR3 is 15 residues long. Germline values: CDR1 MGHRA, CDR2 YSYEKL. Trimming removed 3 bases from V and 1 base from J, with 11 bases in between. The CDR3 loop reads CASSQLGSRTDTQYF. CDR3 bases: TGCGCCAGCAGCCAGCTAGGGTCTCGCACAGATACGCAGTATTTT.

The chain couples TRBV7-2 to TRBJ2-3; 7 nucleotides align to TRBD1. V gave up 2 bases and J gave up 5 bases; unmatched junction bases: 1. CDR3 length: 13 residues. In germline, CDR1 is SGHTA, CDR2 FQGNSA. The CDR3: CASSLRQGDTQYF. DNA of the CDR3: TGTGCCAGCAGCTTAAGACAGGGAGATACGCAGTATTTT.

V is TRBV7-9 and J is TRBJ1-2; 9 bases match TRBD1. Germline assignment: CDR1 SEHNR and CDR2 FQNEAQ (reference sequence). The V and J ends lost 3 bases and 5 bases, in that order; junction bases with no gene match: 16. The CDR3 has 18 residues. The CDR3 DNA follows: TGTGCCAGCAGCTTGGGCCACGGGACAGGGTCCTCGGTGTATGGCTACACCTTC. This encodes CASSLGHGTGSSVYGYTF.

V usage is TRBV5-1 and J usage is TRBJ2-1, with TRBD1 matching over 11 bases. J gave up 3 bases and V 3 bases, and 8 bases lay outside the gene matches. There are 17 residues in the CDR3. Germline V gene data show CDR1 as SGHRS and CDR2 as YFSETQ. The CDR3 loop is CASSSAFGTGGYNEQFF. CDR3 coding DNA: TGCGCCAGCAGCTCTGCCTTCGGGACAGGGGGCTACAATGAGCAGTTCTTC.

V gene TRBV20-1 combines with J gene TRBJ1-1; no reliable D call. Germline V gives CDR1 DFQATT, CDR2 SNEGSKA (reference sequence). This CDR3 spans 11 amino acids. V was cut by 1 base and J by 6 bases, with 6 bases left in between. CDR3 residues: CSARAPAEAFF. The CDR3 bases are TGCAGTGCTAGAGCCCCAGCTGAAGCTTTCTTT.

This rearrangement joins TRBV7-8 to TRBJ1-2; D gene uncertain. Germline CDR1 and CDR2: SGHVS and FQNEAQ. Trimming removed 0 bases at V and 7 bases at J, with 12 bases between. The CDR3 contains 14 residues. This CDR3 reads CASSLATLTSGYTF. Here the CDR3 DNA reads TGTGCCAGCAGCTTAGCGACCCTCACTAGTGGCTACACCTTC.

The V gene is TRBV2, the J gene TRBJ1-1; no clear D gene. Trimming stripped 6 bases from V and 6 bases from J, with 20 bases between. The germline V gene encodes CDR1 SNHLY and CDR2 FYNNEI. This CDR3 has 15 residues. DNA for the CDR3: TGTGCCAGCAGGGAAATAATTGTTGGGCGGGCTGAAGCTTTCTTT. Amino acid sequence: CASREIIVGRAEAFF.

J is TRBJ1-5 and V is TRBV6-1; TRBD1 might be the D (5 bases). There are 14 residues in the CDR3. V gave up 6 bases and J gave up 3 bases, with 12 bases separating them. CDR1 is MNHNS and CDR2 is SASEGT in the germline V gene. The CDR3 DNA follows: TGTGCCAGCAGGGTGGGGGGGAACAATCAGCCCCAGCATTTT. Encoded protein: CASRVGGNNQPQHF.

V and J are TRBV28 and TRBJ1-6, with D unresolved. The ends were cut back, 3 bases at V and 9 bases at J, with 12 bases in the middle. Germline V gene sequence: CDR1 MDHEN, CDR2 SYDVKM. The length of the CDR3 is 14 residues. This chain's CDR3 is CASSFAPPSSPLHF. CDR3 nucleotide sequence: TGTGCCAGCAGTTTTGCTCCCCCGTCTTCACCCCTCCACTTT.

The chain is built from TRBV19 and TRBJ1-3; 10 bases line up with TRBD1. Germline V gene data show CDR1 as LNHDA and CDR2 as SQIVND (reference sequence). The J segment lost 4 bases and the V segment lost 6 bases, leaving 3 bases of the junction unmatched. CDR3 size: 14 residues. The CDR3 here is CASRSTGGGNTIYF. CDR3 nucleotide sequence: TGTGCCAGTAGGTCGACAGGGGGCGGAAACACCATATATTTT.